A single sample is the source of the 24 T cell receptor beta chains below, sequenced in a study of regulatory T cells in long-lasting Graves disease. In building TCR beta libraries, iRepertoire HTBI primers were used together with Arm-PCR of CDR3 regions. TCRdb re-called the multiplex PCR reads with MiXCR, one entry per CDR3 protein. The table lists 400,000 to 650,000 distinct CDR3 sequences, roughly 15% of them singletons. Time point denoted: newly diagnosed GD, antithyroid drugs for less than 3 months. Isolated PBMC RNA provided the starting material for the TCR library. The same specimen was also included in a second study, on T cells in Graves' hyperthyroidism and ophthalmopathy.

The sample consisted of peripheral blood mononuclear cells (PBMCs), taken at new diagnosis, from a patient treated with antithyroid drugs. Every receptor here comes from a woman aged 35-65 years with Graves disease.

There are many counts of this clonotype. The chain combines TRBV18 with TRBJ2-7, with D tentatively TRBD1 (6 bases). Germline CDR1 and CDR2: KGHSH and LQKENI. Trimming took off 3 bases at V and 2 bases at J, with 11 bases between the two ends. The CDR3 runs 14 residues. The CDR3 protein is CASSPRQAPYEQYF. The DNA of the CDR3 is TGTGCCAGCTCACCTCGACAGGCCCCCTACGAGCAGTACTTC.

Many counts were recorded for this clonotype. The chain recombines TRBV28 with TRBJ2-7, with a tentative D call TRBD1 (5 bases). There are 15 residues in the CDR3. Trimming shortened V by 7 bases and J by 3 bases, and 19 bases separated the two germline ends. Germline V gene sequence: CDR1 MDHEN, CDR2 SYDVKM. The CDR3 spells CASTQTGRDLYEQYF. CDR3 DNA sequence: TGTGCCAGCACCCAAACAGGACGCGACCTCTACGAGCAGTACTTC.

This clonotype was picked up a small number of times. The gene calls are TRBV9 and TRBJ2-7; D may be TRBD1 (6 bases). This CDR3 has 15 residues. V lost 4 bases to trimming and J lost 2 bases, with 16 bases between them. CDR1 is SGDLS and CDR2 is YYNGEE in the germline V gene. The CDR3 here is CASSLGADSTYEQYF. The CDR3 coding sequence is TGTGCCAGCAGCCTTGGGGCGGACAGTACCTACGAGCAGTACTTC. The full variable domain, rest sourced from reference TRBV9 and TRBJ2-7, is DSGVTQTPKHLITATGQRVTLRCSPRSGDLSVYWYQQSLDQGLQFLIQYYNGEERAKGNILERFSAQQFPDLHSELNLSSLELGDSALYFCASSLGADSTYEQYFGPGTRLTVT.

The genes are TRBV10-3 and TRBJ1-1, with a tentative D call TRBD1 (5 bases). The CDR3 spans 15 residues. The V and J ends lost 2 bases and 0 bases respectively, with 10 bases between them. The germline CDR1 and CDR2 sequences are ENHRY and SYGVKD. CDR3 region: CAISEALGVNTEAFF. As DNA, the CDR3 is TGTGCCATCAGTGAGGCCCTGGGGGTGAACACTGAAGCTTTCTTT.

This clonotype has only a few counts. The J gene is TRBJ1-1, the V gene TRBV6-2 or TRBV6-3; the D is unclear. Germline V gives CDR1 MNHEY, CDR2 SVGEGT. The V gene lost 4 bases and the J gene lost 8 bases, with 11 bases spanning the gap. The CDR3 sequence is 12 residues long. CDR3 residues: CASSFGPQEAFF. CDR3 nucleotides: TGTGCCAGCAGTTTCGGGCCTCAAGAAGCTTTCTTT.

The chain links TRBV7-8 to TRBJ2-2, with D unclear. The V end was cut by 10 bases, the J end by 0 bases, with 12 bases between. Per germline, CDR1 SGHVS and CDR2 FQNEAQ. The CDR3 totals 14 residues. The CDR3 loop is CATLSGSNTGELFF. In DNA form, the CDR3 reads TGTGCCACCCTCTCCGGTTCGAACACCGGGGAGCTGTTTTTT. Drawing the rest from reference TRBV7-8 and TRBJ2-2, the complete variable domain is GAGVSQSPRYKVAKRGQDVALRCDPISGHVSLFWYQQALGQGPEFLTYFQNEAQLDKSGLPSDRFFAERPEGSVSTLKIQRTQQEDSAVYLCATLSGSNTGELFFGEGSRLTVL.

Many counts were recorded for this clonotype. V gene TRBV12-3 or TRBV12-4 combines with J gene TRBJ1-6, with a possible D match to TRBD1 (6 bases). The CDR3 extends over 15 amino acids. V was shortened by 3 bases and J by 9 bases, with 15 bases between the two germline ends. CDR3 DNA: TGTGCCAGCAGTTTGTGGGGGGCGAGTAGTTCACCCCTCCACTTT. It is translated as CASSLWGASSSPLHF.

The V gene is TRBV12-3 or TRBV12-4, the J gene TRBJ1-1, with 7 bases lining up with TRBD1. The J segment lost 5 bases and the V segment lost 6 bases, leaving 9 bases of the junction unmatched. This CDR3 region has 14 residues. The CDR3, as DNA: TGTGCCAGCAGCCCGACAGGGCAGGGGACTGAAGCTTTCTTT. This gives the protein CASSPTGQGTEAFF.

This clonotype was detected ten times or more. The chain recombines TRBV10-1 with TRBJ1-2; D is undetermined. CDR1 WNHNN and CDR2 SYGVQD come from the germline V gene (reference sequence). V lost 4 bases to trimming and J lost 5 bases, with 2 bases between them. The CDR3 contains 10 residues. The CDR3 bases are TGCGCCAGCAGTGTATATGGCTACACCTTC. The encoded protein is CASSVYGYTF.

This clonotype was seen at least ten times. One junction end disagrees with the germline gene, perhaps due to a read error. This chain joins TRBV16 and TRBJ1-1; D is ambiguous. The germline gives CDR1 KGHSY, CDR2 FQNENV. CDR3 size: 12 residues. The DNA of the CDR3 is TGTGCCAGCAGCCAAATGAAGACTGAAGCTTTCTTT. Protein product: CASSQMKTEAFF. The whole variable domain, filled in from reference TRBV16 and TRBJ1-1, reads GEEVAQTPKHLVRGEGQKAKLYCAPIKGHSYVFWYQQVLKNEFKFLISFQNENVFDETGMPKERFSAKCLPNSPCSLEIQATKLEDSAVYFCASSQMKTEAFFGQGTRLTVV.

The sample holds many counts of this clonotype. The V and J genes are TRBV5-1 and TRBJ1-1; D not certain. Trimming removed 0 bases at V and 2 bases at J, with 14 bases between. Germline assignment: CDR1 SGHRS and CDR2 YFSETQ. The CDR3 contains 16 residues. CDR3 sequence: CASSLDLPPVNTEAFF. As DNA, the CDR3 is TGCGCCAGCAGCTTGGACCTACCCCCAGTTAACACTGAAGCTTTCTTT.

The CDR3 sequence: CASSVAGGLRTGELFF. The CDR3 bases are TGTGCCAGCAGTGTAGCGGGGGGGCTCCGCACCGGGGAGCTGTTTTTT. This sequence joins TRBV2 and TRBJ2-2; TRBD2 agrees at 11 bases. The J segment lost 4 bases and the V segment lost 4 bases, leaving 5 bases of the junction unmatched. Germline V gene data show CDR1 as SNHLY and CDR2 as FYNNEI. This CDR3 contains 16 residues.

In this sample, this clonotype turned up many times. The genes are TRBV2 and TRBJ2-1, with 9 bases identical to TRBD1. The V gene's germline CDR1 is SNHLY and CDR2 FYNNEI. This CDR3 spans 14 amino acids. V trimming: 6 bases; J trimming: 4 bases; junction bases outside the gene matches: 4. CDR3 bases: TGTGCCAGCAGGCCGACAGGGGGGTACAATGAGCAGTTCTTC. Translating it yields CASRPTGGYNEQFF. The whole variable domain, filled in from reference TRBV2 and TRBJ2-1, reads EPEVTQTPSHQVTQMGQEVILRCVPISNHLYFYWYRQILGQKVEFLVSFYNNEISEKSEIFDDQFSVERPDGSNFTLKIRSTKLEDSAMYFCASRPTGGYNEQFFGPGTRLTVL.

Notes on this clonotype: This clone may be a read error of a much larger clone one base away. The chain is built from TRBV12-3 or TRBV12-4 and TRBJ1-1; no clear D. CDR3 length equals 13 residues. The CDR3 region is CVSSIGPNTEAFF. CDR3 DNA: TGTGTCAGCAGTATCGGACCGAACACTGAAGCTTTCTTT.

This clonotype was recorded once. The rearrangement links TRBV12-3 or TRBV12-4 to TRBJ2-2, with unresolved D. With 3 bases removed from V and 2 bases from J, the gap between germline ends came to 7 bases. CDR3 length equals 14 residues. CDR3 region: CASSFRANTGELFF. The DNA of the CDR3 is TGTGCCAGCAGTTTCCGGGCCAACACCGGGGAGCTGTTTTTT.

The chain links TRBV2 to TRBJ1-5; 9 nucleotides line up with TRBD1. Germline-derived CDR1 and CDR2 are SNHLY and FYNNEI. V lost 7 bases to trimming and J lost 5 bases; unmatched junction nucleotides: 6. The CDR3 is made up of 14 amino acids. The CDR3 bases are TGTGCCAGCACTTTGGGACAGGGATATCAGCCCCAGCATTTT. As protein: CASTLGQGYQPQHF.

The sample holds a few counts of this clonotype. The CDR3 nucleotides are TGCGCCAGCAGCCCGATACGGGACAGTCATGGCTACACCTTC. Translating it yields CASSPIRDSHGYTF. This chain uses TRBV5-1 with TRBJ1-2; 7 positions agree with TRBD1. The CDR3 has 14 residues. Trimming removed 4 bases from V and 6 bases from J; junction bases left unmatched: 9. In germline, CDR1 is SGHRS, CDR2 YFSETQ.

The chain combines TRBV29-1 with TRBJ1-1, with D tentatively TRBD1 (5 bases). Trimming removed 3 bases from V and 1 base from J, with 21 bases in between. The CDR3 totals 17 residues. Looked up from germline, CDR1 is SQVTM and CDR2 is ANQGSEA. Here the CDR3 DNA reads TGCAGCGTTGACCCGACCGGGGGACGGGGGACGAACACTGAAGCTTTCTTT. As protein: CSVDPTGGRGTNTEAFF.

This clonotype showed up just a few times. The CDR3 protein is CAWSAGTANYGYTF. DNA for the CDR3: TGTGCCTGGAGCGCCGGGACAGCTAACTATGGCTACACCTTC. The rearrangement uses TRBV30 and TRBJ1-2; 7 bases are a match to TRBD1. The CDR3 totals 14 residues. Germline loops: CDR1 GTSNPN, CDR2 SVGIG (reference sequence). With V trimmed by 3 bases and J by 0 bases, 4 bases remained unmatched.

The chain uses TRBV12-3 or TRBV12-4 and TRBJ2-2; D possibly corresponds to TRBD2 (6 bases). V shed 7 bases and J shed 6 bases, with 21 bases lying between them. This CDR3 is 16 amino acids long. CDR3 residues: CASTPREIRYPGELFF. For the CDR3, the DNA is TGTGCCAGCACTCCCCGGGAGATACGCTACCCCGGGGAGCTGTTTTTT.

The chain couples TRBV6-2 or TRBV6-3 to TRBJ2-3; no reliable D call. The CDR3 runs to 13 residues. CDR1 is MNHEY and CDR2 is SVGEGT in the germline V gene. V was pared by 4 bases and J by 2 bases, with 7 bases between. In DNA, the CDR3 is TGTGCCAGCAGTTTTTCCTTCACAGATACGCAGTATTTT. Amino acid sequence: CASSFSFTDTQYF.

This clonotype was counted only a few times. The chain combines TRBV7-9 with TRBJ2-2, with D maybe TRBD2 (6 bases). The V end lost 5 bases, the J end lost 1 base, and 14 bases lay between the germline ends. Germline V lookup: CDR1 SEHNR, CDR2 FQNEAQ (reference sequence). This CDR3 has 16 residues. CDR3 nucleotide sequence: TGTGCCAGCAGCCTTAGCGGAAGGCAGAACACCGGGGAGCTGTTTTTT. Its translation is CASSLSGRQNTGELFF.

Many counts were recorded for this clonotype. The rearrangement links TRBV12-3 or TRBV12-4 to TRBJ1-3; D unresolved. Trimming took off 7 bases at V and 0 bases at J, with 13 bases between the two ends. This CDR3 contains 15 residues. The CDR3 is CASTDPRSSGNTIYF. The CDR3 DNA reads TGTGCCAGCACCGACCCACGGAGCTCTGGAAACACCATATATTTT.

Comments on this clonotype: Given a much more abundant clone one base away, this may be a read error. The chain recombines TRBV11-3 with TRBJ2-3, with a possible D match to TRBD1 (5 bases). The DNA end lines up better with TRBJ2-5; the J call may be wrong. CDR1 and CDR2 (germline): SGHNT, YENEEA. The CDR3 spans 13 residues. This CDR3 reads CASSSRQRKTQYF. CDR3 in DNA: TGTGCCAGCAGCTCCCGACAGAGAAAGACCCAGTACTTC.